What follows are 27 T cell receptor beta chains derived from one specimen sequenced in a study of T cell responses to AZD1222 COVID-19 vaccine. Profiled with immunoSEQ multiplex PCR; TCRdb holds only in-frame clones, not every one. The sample records around 170,000 clones, over 75% being singletons. The sample here was peripheral blood, taken on day 0 of AZD1222 vaccination. These receptors were collected from an adult in good health.

The chain is built from TRBV18 and TRBJ2-3; D gene unclear. From germline, CDR1 is KGHSH and CDR2 LQKENI. CDR3 length: 15 residues. The V end lost 1 base, the J end lost 3 bases, and 11 bases lay between the germline ends. In nucleotides, the CDR3 is TGTGCCAGCTCACCACTTCAGGTGGGGACAGATACGCAGTATTTT. It yields the protein CASSPLQVGTDTQYF.

The rearrangement joins TRBV4-3 to TRBJ1-2, with D maybe TRBD1 (6 bases). In germline, CDR1 is LGHNA, CDR2 YSLEER. V lost 2 bases and J 8 bases, leaving 12 bases between the germline ends. There are 13 residues in the CDR3. The CDR3 DNA reads TGCGCCAGCAGCCAATCTCAAACAGGGGGCTACACCTTC. Protein: CASSQSQTGGYTF.

V and J are TRBV2 and TRBJ1-1, with D unresolved. CDR3 length equals 13 residues. V gave up 10 bases and J gave up 0 bases, with 12 bases separating them. Germline V gene lookup returns CDR1 SNHLY and CDR2 FYNNEI. CDR3 sequence: CATVRFLNTEAFF. The CDR3 nucleotides are TGTGCCACTGTCAGATTTTTGAACACTGAAGCTTTCTTT. The whole variable domain, remainder taken from reference TRBV2 and TRBJ1-1, is EPEVTQTPSHQVTQMGQEVILRCVPISNHLYFYWYRQILGQKVEFLVSFYNNEISEKSEIFDDQFSVERPDGSNFTLKIRSTKLEDSAMYFCATVRFLNTEAFFGQGTRLTVV.

The V gene is TRBV30, the J gene TRBJ1-5; TRBD1 is a possible D gene (5 bases). V was cut by 0 bases and J by 2 bases, with 8 bases left in between. Per germline, CDR1 GTSNPN and CDR2 SVGIG (reference sequence). The CDR3 is 14 residues long. CDR3 sequence reads: CAWSVMGGNQPQHF. CDR3 nucleotides: TGTGCCTGGAGTGTAATGGGGGGCAATCAGCCCCAGCATTTT.

The rearrangement uses TRBV2 and TRBJ2-4, with D possibly TRBD1 on 5 matching bases. V lost 2 bases to trimming and J lost 6 bases, with 11 bases between them. Germline CDR1 is SNHLY and CDR2 is FYNNEI. This CDR3 is 14 amino acids long. The CDR3 DNA sequence: TGTGCCAGCAGTGAATCGAGCCAGGGAAACATTCAGTACTTC. This sequence encodes CASSESSQGNIQYF.

This clone occurred once. V and J are TRBV3-1 (or the pseudogene TRBV3-2) and TRBJ1-1; perhaps TRBD1 as D (6 bases). Trimming took off 5 bases at V and 6 bases at J, with 13 bases between the two ends. CDR1 is LGHDT, CDR2 YNNKEL, per germline (reference sequence). This CDR3 has 13 amino acids. The CDR3 loop is CASSSRGWAEAFF. The CDR3 region has the DNA TGTGCCAGCAGCTCGAGGGGGTGGGCTGAAGCTTTCTTT.

The genes are TRBV6-5 and TRBJ1-1; 7 positions match TRBD1. The trim removed 2 bases at V and 0 bases at J, leaving 3 bases unmatched. This CDR3 is built from 15 residues. Germline V lookup: CDR1 MNHEY, CDR2 SVGAGI. The CDR3 loop is CASSYGTGVNTEAFF. Here the CDR3 DNA reads TGTGCCAGCAGTTACGGAACAGGGGTGAACACTGAAGCTTTCTTT.

In its sample, this clone was seen once. The genes are TRBV20-1 and TRBJ2-1; 8 positions agree with TRBD2. CDR1 and CDR2 (germline): DFQATT, SNEGSKA (reference sequence). Unmatched junction bases numbered 3, after V lost 6 bases and J lost 8 bases. This CDR3 is 11 amino acids long. CDR3 protein: CSAAGLDEQFF. CDR3 nucleotide sequence: TGCAGTGCAGCGGGACTAGATGAGCAGTTCTTC.

The chain joins TRBV11-3 to TRBJ2-5; a possible D gene is TRBD2 (5 bases). Germline assignment: CDR1 SGHNT and CDR2 YENEEA. This CDR3 region has 15 residues. Trimming stripped 8 bases from V and 2 bases from J, with 18 bases between. CDR3 sequence: CASSMAGTIQETQYF. For the CDR3, the DNA is TGTGCCAGCTCTATGGCGGGTACGATACAAGAGACCCAGTACTTC.

The table lists this clone with a count of one. This chain uses TRBV19 with TRBJ1-5, with D maybe TRBD1 (5 bases). Trimming took off 5 bases at V and 7 bases at J, with 12 bases between the two ends. CDR3 length: 13 amino acids. Germline assignment: CDR1 LNHDA and CDR2 SQIVND (reference sequence). The CDR3 coding sequence is TGTGCCAGTAGTGGGGGGTGGGGACAGCCCCAGCATTTT. It encodes CASSGGWGQPQHF.

The V gene is TRBV13, the J gene TRBJ1-2, with 7 nucleotides matching TRBD1. V shed 0 bases and J 8 bases; nucleotides not matched to a gene: 3. The germline gives CDR1 PRHDT, CDR2 FYEKMQ (reference sequence). This CDR3 is built from 13 residues. CDR3: CASSLGTGRGYTF. DNA for the CDR3: TGTGCCAGCAGCTTAGGGACAGGGCGAGGCTACACCTTC.

The gene calls are TRBV5-4 and TRBJ2-3; D might be TRBD2 (6 bases). V lost 0 bases, J lost 9 bases, and 8 bases lay in between. Germline V gene sequence: CDR1 SGHNT, CDR2 YYREEE (reference sequence). The CDR3 extends over 12 amino acids. Here the CDR3 DNA reads TGTGCCAGCAGCTTGGGGGCGGGGACGCAGTATTTT. It yields the protein CASSLGAGTQYF.

The chain couples TRBV5-6 to TRBJ1-2; 9 bases are a match to TRBD1. The V segment lost 1 base and the J segment 4 bases; nucleotides outside the gene matches: 5. The CDR3 has 15 residues. CDR1 and CDR2 (germline): SGHDT, YYEEEE. The CDR3 DNA sequence: TGTGCCAGCAGCTTGTGGGACAGGGTTCTCTATGGCTACACCTTC. Translated, it gives CASSLWDRVLYGYTF. Filled out from reference TRBV5-6 and TRBJ1-2, the complete variable domain reads DAGVTQSPTHLIKTRGQQVTLRCSPKSGHDTVSWYQQALGQGPQFIFQYYEEEERQRGNFPDRFSGHQFPNYSSELNVNALLLGDSALYLCASSLWDRVLYGYTFGSGTRLTVV.

The chain uses TRBV14 and TRBJ1-1; D is possibly TRBD1 (6 bases). The V end lost 3 bases, the J end lost 3 bases, and 14 bases lay between the germline ends. The CDR3 consists of 15 residues. Germline V gives CDR1 SGHDN, CDR2 FVKESK. The CDR3 is CASSQGAWGYTEAFF. The CDR3 bases are TGTGCCAGCAGCCAGGGGGCATGGGGATACACTGAAGCTTTCTTT.

This rearrangement joins TRBV5-1 to TRBJ2-7; 16 positions match TRBD2. With V trimmed by 0 bases and J by 0 bases, 9 bases remained unmatched. Germline V CDR1 and CDR2: SGHRS, YFSETQ. There are 20 residues in the CDR3. CDR3 protein: CASSLDPGLAGGPGSYEQYF. The CDR3 DNA reads as TGCGCCAGCAGCTTGGACCCGGGACTAGCGGGGGGGCCCGGCTCCTACGAGCAGTACTTC.

The chain combines TRBV11-2 with TRBJ2-7; the match to TRBD1 covers 7 bases. Germline CDR1 is SGHAT and CDR2 is FQNNGV. CDR3 length: 12 amino acids. Trimming took 5 bases from V and 4 from J; bases not matched to a gene: 2. As DNA, the CDR3 is TGTGCCAGCAGCCCGACAGGGTACGAGCAGTACTTC. Residues: CASSPTGYEQYF.

This chain links TRBV28 with TRBJ1-2; weak D call: TRBD1 (5 bases). This CDR3 comprises 17 residues. V lost 6 bases, J lost 0 bases, and 20 bases lay in between. CDR1 is MDHEN and CDR2 is SYDVKM in the germline V gene. The chain's CDR3 is CASSSATLGPPNYGYTF. In DNA form, the CDR3 reads TGTGCCAGCAGCTCCGCGACCCTGGGGCCTCCTAACTATGGCTACACCTTC.

This chain connects TRBV27 to TRBJ1-4, with unresolved D. With 0 bases removed from V and 4 bases from J, the gap between germline ends came to 9 bases. Germline V gene lookup returns CDR1 MNHEY and CDR2 SMNVEV (reference sequence). This CDR3 is built from 15 residues. The CDR3 spells CASSLSSQVNEKLFF. CDR3 coding DNA: TGTGCCAGCAGTTTATCGAGTCAGGTTAATGAAAAACTGTTTTTT.

The chain joins TRBV7-2 to TRBJ2-7; weak D call: TRBD2 (5 bases). This CDR3 region has 14 residues. V lost 3 bases and J 2 bases, leaving 11 bases between the germline ends. In germline, CDR1 is SGHTA, CDR2 FQGNSA. CDR3 amino acids: CASSLRRAPYEQYF. The DNA of the CDR3 is TGTGCCAGCAGCTTGCGGCGGGCCCCCTACGAGCAGTACTTC. Based on the CDR3 plus reference TRBV7-2 and TRBJ2-7, the full variable domain is GAGVSQSPSNKVTEKGKDVELRCDPISGHTALYWYRQSLGQGLEFLIYFQGNSAPDKSGLPSDRFSAERTGGSVSTLTIQRTQQEDSAVYLCASSLRRAPYEQYFGPGTRLTVT.

The V gene is TRBV2, the J gene TRBJ1-2, with 7 bases matching TRBD1. The CDR3 spans 14 residues. The ends lost 4 bases at V and 6 bases at J; junction bases unmatched: 8. Per the germline V gene, CDR1 is SNHLY and CDR2 is FYNNEI. CDR3 amino acids: CASSGGDSLDGYTF. The DNA of the CDR3 is TGTGCCAGCAGTGGGGGGGACAGCTTAGATGGCTACACCTTC.

The genes are TRBV5-8 and TRBJ2-7, with TRBD1 matching over 8 bases. Per the germline V gene, CDR1 is SGHTS and CDR2 is YDEGEE. The CDR3 totals 14 residues. With V trimmed by 0 bases and J by 3 bases, 2 bases remained unmatched. The CDR3 region is CASSLDRGNYEQYF. The CDR3 DNA sequence: TGTGCCAGCAGCTTGGACAGGGGGAACTACGAGCAGTACTTC.

The chain combines TRBV7-9 with TRBJ2-6; tentative D call: TRBD1 (6 bases). This CDR3 has 17 residues. The V and J ends lost 5 bases and 6 bases respectively, with 20 bases between them. Germline lookup yields CDR1 SEHNR and CDR2 FQNEAQ (reference sequence). The CDR3 sequence is CASSPGTLDKEANVLTF. The CDR3 region has the DNA TGTGCCAGCAGCCCCGGGACACTGGATAAGGAGGCCAACGTCCTGACTTTC.

V and J are TRBV3-1 (or the pseudogene TRBV3-2) and TRBJ1-2; D is uncertain. CDR1 and CDR2 from the germline V gene are LGHDT and YNNKEL (reference sequence). The CDR3 consists of 11 residues. The V gene lost 4 bases and the J gene lost 8 bases, with 8 bases spanning the gap. The CDR3 region has the DNA TGTGCCAGCAGCCGCTTCGACGGCTACACCTTC. This encodes CASSRFDGYTF.

The V and J genes are TRBV5-8 and TRBJ1-2; a possible D gene is TRBD1 (5 bases). Trimming took off 4 bases at V and 3 bases at J, with 19 bases between the two ends. Germline CDR1 and CDR2: SGHTS and YDEGEE. This CDR3 region has 16 residues. CDR3 nucleotides: TGTGCCAGCAGCCCATGGGGTGGGGCAGAATACTATGGCTACACCTTC. Translation: CASSPWGGAEYYGYTF.

The genes are TRBV18 and TRBJ2-5, with D unclear. CDR1 and CDR2 from the germline V gene are KGHSH and LQKENI. The CDR3 has 14 residues. V was trimmed by 1 base and J by 3 bases, leaving 9 bases between them. The CDR3 DNA is TGTGCCAGCTCACCACAGTTGGGGAAAGAGACCCAGTACTTC. This translates into CASSPQLGKETQYF.

The J gene is TRBJ2-3, the V gene TRBV5-1, with a possible D match to TRBD1 (5 bases). Trimming stripped 4 bases from V and 3 bases from J, with 12 bases between. CDR3 length: 14 amino acids. The germline V gene has CDR1 SGHRS and CDR2 YFSETQ. CDR3 protein: CASSAGHLTDTQYF. DNA of the CDR3: TGCGCCAGCAGCGCCGGACACTTGACAGATACGCAGTATTTT.

The CDR3 DNA is TGTGCCAGCAGCTCCGACAGCTCTACTAACTATGGCTACACCTTC. Protein: CASSSDSSTNYGYTF. V and J are TRBV7-3 and TRBJ1-2; a possible D gene is TRBD1 (5 bases). This CDR3 has 15 residues. Germline lookup yields CDR1 SGHTA and CDR2 FQGTGA. V was pared by 4 bases and J by 0 bases, with 12 bases between.